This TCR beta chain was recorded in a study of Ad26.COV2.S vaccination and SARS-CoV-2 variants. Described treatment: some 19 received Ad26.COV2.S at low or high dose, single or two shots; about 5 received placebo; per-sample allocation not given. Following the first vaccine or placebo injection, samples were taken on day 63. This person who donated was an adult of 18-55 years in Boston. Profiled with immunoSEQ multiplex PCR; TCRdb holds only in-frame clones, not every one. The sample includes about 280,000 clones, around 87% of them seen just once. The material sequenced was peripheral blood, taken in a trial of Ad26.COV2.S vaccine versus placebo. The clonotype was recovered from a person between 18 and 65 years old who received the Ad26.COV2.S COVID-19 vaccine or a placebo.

CDR3 DNA sequence: TGTGCCAGTAGTAGACGAAATTCACCCCTCCACTTT. Amino acids: CASSRRNSPLHF. J is TRBJ1-6 and V is TRBV19; no firm D call. The CDR3 has 12 amino acids. Germline V gene data show CDR1 as LNHDA and CDR2 as SQIVND (reference sequence). V was clipped by 4 bases and J by 7 bases, with 5 bases between them.